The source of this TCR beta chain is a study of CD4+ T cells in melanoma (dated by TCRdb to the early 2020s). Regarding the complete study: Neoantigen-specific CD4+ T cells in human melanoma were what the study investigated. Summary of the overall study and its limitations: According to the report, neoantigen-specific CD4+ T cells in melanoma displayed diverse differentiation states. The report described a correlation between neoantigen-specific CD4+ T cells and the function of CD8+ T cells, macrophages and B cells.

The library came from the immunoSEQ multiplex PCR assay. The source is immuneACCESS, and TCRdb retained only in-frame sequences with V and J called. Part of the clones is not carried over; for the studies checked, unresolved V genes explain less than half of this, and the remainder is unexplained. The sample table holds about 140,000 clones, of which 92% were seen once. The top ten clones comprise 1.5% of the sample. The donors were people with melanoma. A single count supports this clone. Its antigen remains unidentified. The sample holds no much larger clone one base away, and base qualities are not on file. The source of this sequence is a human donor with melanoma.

The DNA sequence follows: TGTGCCACCAGCAGGACCTACGACTTCACAGATACGCAGTATTTT. It translates to CATSRTYDFTDTQYF. The rearrangement joined TRBV15 to TRBJ2-3; no D gene call is confident. The V end loses 3 bases and the J end loses 2 bases, and a stretch of 12 bases separates them. CDR1 and CDR2, per the germline V gene (reference sequence), are LNHNV and YYDKDF. From the cysteine up to the phenylalanine, the CDR3 has a length of 15 residues. The kept DNA is CDR3 alone, 45 bases in frame from the first base.